The rows below give T cell receptor beta chains drawn from one sample of a study of blood T cell repertoires in COVID-19. Using immunoSEQ multiplex PCR, the repertoire was profiled, and TCRdb retains in-frame clones only, with some absent. The data show 200,000 to 300,000 clones, about 85% seen once. The specimen sequenced was peripheral blood. These receptors originate from a man aged 60 to 69 with acute or convalescent COVID-19. Both conserved end residues are part of each CDR3. Each record gives: clone size, J gene, D gene, V gene, CDR3 DNA, CDR3 protein. D genes are given only for firm matches. Some rows have no size entry. The others give once, few or many, or a class for an expanded clone.

clone size: .
J gene: TRBJ2-7
D gene: TRBD2
V gene: TRBV7-9
CDR3 DNA: TGTGCCAGCAGCTTATCGTTAGCGGGGGCCGAGCAGTACTTC
CDR3 protein: CASSLSLAGAEQYF

clone size: .
J gene: TRBJ1-1
D gene: .
V gene: TRBV5-1
CDR3 DNA: TGCGCCAGCAGCTTGAACAGTCTAAACACTGAAGCTTTCTTT
CDR3 protein: CASSLNSLNTEAFF

clone size: once
J gene: TRBJ1-5
D gene: TRBD1
V gene: TRBV7-9
CDR3 DNA: TGTGCCAGCAGCTTAGCCGCACCCGGGACAGGGAATCAGCCCCAGCATTTT
CDR3 protein: CASSLAAPGTGNQPQHF

clone size: .
J gene: TRBJ2-7
D gene: .
V gene: TRBV2
CDR3 DNA: TGTGCCAGCAGTGACCCGTCGCGGAGCCCCTACGAGCAGTACTTC
CDR3 protein: CASSDPSRSPYEQYF

clone size: .
J gene: TRBJ2-7
D gene: .
V gene: TRBV7-7
CDR3 DNA: TGTGCTAGCAGCTTAGGGCAGGCACTGCCCTACGAGCAGTACTTC
CDR3 protein: CASSLGQALPYEQYF

clone size: .
J gene: TRBJ1-1
D gene: .
V gene: TRBV19
CDR3 DNA: TGTGCCAGTAGTATAGGGGGGGTGAGGAACACTGAAGCTTTCTTT
CDR3 protein: CASSIGGVRNTEAFF

clone size: .
J gene: TRBJ2-1
D gene: TRBD1
V gene: TRBV18
CDR3 DNA: TGTGCCAGCTCACCTCGACAGGGGAGGTATGAGCAGTTCTTC
CDR3 protein: CASSPRQGRYEQFF

clone size: .
J gene: TRBJ1-2
D gene: TRBD1
V gene: TRBV10-3
CDR3 DNA: TGTGCCATCAGCCCGGGACAGGGGACTGGCTACACCTTC
CDR3 protein: CAISPGQGTGYTF

clone size: .
J gene: TRBJ2-7
D gene: .
V gene: TRBV7-9
CDR3 DNA: TGTGCCAGCAGCTTAGGATCGGGGGGCACAATATACGAGCAGTACTTC
CDR3 protein: CASSLGSGGTIYEQYF

clone size: .
J gene: TRBJ1-5
D gene: .
V gene: TRBV19
CDR3 DNA: TGTGCCAGTTACGGGGGGAACCATCAGCCCCAGCATTTT
CDR3 protein: CASYGGNHQPQHF

clone size: .
J gene: TRBJ1-1
D gene: TRBD1
V gene: TRBV6-2/TRBV6-3
CDR3 DNA: TGTGCCAGCAGCAGGGACAGGGTGAACACTGAAGCTTTCTTT
CDR3 protein: CASSRDRVNTEAFF

clone size: few
J gene: TRBJ1-6
D gene: TRBD1
V gene: TRBV9
CDR3 DNA: TGTGCCAGCAGCGCAACAGGGGGCGATTCACCCCTCCACTTT
CDR3 protein: CASSATGGDSPLHF

clone size: .
J gene: TRBJ1-1
D gene: TRBD1
V gene: TRBV5-1
CDR3 DNA: TGCGCCAGCAGACAGGACAGGGGGCGTGCTGAAGCTTTCTTT
CDR3 protein: CASRQDRGRAEAFF

clone size: once
J gene: TRBJ2-7
D gene: .
V gene: TRBV6-2/TRBV6-3
CDR3 DNA: TGTGCCAGCAGTTACCTCGAGGGTGTGACATTGGCCCAGGAGCAGTACTTC
CDR3 protein: CASSYLEGVTLAQEQYF

clone size: .
J gene: TRBJ2-5
D gene: TRBD2
V gene: TRBV5-4
CDR3 DNA: TGTGCCAGCAGTCCGGGAGGGGGGCATATAGCTAAGACCCAGTACTTC
CDR3 protein: CASSPGGGHIAKTQYF

clone size: .
J gene: TRBJ1-1
D gene: .
V gene: TRBV29-1
CDR3 DNA: TGCAGCGCCAAACCTATCATGGACACTGAAGCTTTCTTT
CDR3 protein: CSAKPIMDTEAFF

clone size: .
J gene: TRBJ1-2
D gene: .
V gene: TRBV19
CDR3 DNA: TGTGCCAGTAGTATAGGCGGGGGCTATGGCTACACCTTC
CDR3 protein: CASSIGGGYGYTF

clone size: .
J gene: TRBJ2-7
D gene: TRBD2
V gene: TRBV6-2/TRBV6-3
CDR3 DNA: TGTGCCAGCAGTTACTCGACTAGCGGGGGGGGCTACGAGCAGTACTTC
CDR3 protein: CASSYSTSGGGYEQYF

clone size: .
J gene: TRBJ1-2
D gene: .
V gene: TRBV9
CDR3 DNA: TGTGCCAGCAGCGTTTATGGCAGGGTAATTTTCAGCTATGGCTACACCTTC
CDR3 protein: CASSVYGRVIFSYGYTF

clone size: .
J gene: TRBJ2-5
D gene: TRBD2
V gene: TRBV7-7
CDR3 DNA: TGTGCTAGCACCCCCGACCGGGGGGAGGTAGAGACCCAGTACTTC
CDR3 protein: CASTPDRGEVETQYF

clone size: .
J gene: TRBJ1-5
D gene: TRBD1
V gene: TRBV18
CDR3 DNA: TGTGCCAGCTCACCTGACAGGGTGGGCAATCAGCCCCAGCATTTT
CDR3 protein: CASSPDRVGNQPQHF

clone size: .
J gene: TRBJ1-2
D gene: .
V gene: TRBV6-5
CDR3 DNA: TGTGCCAGCCGTCGAGGTTTTGGCTACACCTTC
CDR3 protein: CASRRGFGYTF

clone size: .
J gene: TRBJ2-3
D gene: .
V gene: TRBV27
CDR3 DNA: TGTGCCAGCAGTTTGAATTTCGGAGTCGATACGCAGTATTTT
CDR3 protein: CASSLNFGVDTQYF

clone size: .
J gene: TRBJ2-7
D gene: .
V gene: TRBV27
CDR3 DNA: TGTGCCAGCAGTTCATACACGGGACAAGCCTACGAGCAGTACTTC
CDR3 protein: CASSSYTGQAYEQYF

clone size: .
J gene: TRBJ1-2
D gene: .
V gene: TRBV2
CDR3 DNA: TGTGCCAGCAGTACGGGACTGAGCTATGGCTACACCTTC
CDR3 protein: CASSTGLSYGYTF

clone size: once
J gene: TRBJ1-1
D gene: .
V gene: TRBV5-1
CDR3 DNA: TGCGCCAGCAGCTCTTTGACCTCCCCGGGAGCTGAAGCTTTCTTT
CDR3 protein: CASSSLTSPGAEAFF

clone size: once
J gene: TRBJ2-3
D gene: TRBD1
V gene: TRBV18
CDR3 DNA: TGTGCCAGCTCACCGGGGGACAGGGGACTCACAGATACGCAGTATTTT
CDR3 protein: CASSPGDRGLTDTQYF

clone size: .
J gene: TRBJ2-7
D gene: TRBD1
V gene: TRBV7-2
CDR3 DNA: TGTGCCAGCAGCTTAGGACAGGGGCAGGGAGAGCAGTACTTC
CDR3 protein: CASSLGQGQGEQYF

clone size: once
J gene: TRBJ2-1
D gene: .
V gene: TRBV7-3
CDR3 DNA: TGTGCCAGCAGCGTTCGGGGGGCCACTTACAATGAGCAGTTCTTC
CDR3 protein: CASSVRGATYNEQFF

clone size: .
J gene: TRBJ2-5
D gene: TRBD2
V gene: TRBV5-4
CDR3 DNA: TGTGCCAGCAGCCCGCTAGGGACTAGCAAGGGCTCACTCGGGGAGACCCAGTACTTC
CDR3 protein: CASSPLGTSKGSLGETQYF

clone size: .
J gene: TRBJ1-2
D gene: TRBD1
V gene: TRBV5-1
CDR3 DNA: TGCGCCAGCAGCTTGCAGAGGGGGCGCGACGGCTACACCTTC
CDR3 protein: CASSLQRGRDGYTF

clone size: once
J gene: TRBJ1-5
D gene: .
V gene: TRBV18
CDR3 DNA: TGTGCCAGCTCACCGACTAGGGGAGGACAGCCCCAGCATTTT
CDR3 protein: CASSPTRGGQPQHF

clone size: .
J gene: TRBJ1-4
D gene: .
V gene: TRBV5-1
CDR3 DNA: TGCGCCAGCAGCTTGGGCGTTCAGGCAACTAATGAAAAACTGTTTTTT
CDR3 protein: CASSLGVQATNEKLFF

clone size: .
J gene: TRBJ1-5
D gene: TRBD1
V gene: TRBV7-2
CDR3 DNA: TGTGCCAGCAGCGGCAGGACAGGGGGTAATCAGCCCCAGCATTTT
CDR3 protein: CASSGRTGGNQPQHF

clone size: .
J gene: TRBJ1-2
D gene: .
V gene: TRBV29-1
CDR3 DNA: TGCAGCGTTGAAGATGGGGGGTTTGGCTACACCTTC
CDR3 protein: CSVEDGGFGYTF

clone size: .
J gene: TRBJ2-3
D gene: .
V gene: TRBV3-1/TRBV3-2
CDR3 DNA: TGTGCCAGCAGCGGATGGGACTTCGGACGGGAGAATACGCAGTATTTT
CDR3 protein: CASSGWDFGRENTQYF